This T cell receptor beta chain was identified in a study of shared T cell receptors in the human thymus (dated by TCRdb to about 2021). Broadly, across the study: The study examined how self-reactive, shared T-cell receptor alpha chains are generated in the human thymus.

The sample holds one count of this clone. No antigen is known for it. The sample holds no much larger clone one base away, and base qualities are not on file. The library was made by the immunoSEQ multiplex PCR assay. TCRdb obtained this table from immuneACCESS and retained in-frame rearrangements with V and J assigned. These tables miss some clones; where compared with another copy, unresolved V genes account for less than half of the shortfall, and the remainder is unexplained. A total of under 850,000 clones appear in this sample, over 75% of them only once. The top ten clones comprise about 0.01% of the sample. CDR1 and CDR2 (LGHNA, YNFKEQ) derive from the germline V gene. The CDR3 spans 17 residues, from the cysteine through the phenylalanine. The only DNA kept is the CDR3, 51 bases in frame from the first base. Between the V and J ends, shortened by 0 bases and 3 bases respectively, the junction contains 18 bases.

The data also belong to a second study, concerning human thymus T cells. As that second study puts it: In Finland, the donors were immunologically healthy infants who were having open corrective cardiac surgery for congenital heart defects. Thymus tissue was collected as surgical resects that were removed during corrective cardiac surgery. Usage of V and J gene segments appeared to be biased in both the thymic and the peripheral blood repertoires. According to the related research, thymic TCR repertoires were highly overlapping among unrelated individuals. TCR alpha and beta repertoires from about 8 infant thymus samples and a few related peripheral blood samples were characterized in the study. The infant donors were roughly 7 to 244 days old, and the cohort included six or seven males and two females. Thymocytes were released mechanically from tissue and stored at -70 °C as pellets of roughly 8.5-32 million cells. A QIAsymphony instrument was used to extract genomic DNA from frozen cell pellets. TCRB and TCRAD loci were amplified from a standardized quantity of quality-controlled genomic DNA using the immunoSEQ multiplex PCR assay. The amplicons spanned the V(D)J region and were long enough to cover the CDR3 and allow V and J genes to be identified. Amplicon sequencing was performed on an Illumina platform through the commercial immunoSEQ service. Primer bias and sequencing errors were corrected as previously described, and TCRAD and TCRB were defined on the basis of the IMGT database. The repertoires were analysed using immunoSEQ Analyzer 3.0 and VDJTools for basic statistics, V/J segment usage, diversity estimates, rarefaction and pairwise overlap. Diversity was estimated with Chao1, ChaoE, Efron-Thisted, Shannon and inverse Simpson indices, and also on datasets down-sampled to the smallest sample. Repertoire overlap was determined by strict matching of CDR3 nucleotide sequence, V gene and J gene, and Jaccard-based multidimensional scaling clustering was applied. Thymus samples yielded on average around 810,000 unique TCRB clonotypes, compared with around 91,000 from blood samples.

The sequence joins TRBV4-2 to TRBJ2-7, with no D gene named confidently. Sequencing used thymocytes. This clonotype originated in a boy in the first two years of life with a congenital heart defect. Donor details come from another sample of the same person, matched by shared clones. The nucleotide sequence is TGTGCCAGCAGCCAAGACGCCAGCGCCCTCCACTTCTACGAGCAGTACTTC. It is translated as CASSQDASALHFYEQYF.